This T cell receptor beta chain was profiled in a study of CD8+ T cells in alopecia areata. Study outcomes and limitations: Higher clonality than in normal scalp was seen in lesional scalp, especially alopecia totalis/universalis.

Extraction and reverse transcription of RNA yielded cDNA as the sequencing template. Profiled with immunoSEQ multiplex PCR; TCRdb holds only in-frame clones, not every one. The table shows 80,000 to 100,000 clones, with roughly 42% occurring only once. This clone was counted only a few times. Its antigen is unidentified. The receptor was isolated from a human donor with alopecia areata. Sequencing input: CD4+ T cells sorted from blood.

CDR3 DNA sequence: TGCGCCAGCAGCGAACAGGGGATTCATGATACGCAGTATTTT. This codes for CASSEQGIHDTQYF. V gene TRBV5-1 combines with J gene TRBJ2-3; TRBD1 matches 7 bases. The CDR3 spans 14 residues. The germline V gene encodes CDR1 SGHRS and CDR2 YFSETQ. V gave up 4 bases and J gave up 6 bases; unmatched junction bases: 8.